Listed below are T cell receptor beta chains from one sample, sequenced in a study of technical replicates of blood from several donors. Produced via immunoSEQ multiplex PCR; TCRdb's table is partial and in-frame only. Found here are around 72,000 clones, approximately 90% of them singletons; the top ten hold about 4.9%. Sequenced input: PBMCs. The receptors here all came from a human donor in good health. Some clones in this sample may be carry-over from other donors' samples. Both conserved end residues are part of each CDR3. A D gene is named only where the DNA matches it firmly.

j_call d_call v_call cdr3_aa cdr3_nt
TRBJ1-2 TRBD1 TRBV7-2 CASSSRTGPDYGYTF TGTGCCAGCAGCTCCCGGACAGGGCCGGACTATGGCTACACCTTC
TRBJ2-5 TRBD1 TRBV4-3 CASSPLGAGGETQYF TGCGCCAGCAGCCCCCTAGGGGCAGGGGGAGAGACCCAGTACTTC
TRBJ2-5 TRBD2 TRBV5-5 CASSAGGLAGAQETQYF TGTGCCAGCAGCGCCGGAGGACTAGCGGGGGCACAAGAGACCCAGTACTTC
TRBJ1-1 . TRBV5-4 CASSLTDTEAFF TGTGCCAGCAGCTTGACGGACACTGAAGCTTTCTTT
TRBJ2-3 TRBD1 TRBV27 CASSWDRAADTQYF TGTGCCAGCAGTTGGGACAGGGCGGCAGATACGCAGTATTTT
TRBJ2-3 . TRBV5-1 CASSLGEEVNTQYF TGCGCCAGCAGCTTGGGAGAGGAAGTAAATACGCAGTATTTT
TRBJ2-7 TRBD2 TRBV7-2 CASSLTSGASYEQYF TGTGCCAGCAGCTTGACTAGCGGGGCCTCCTACGAGCAGTACTTC
TRBJ2-7 . TRBV4-3 CASSQDRSGAAYEQYF TGCGCCAGCAGCCAAGATCGGTCGGGAGCAGCGTACGAGCAGTACTTC
TRBJ2-7 TRBD1 TRBV27 CASSLSRTGDEQYF TGTGCCAGCAGTTTATCGAGGACAGGAGACGAGCAGTACTTC
TRBJ2-5 . TRBV5-6 CASSLQRGETQYF TGTGCCAGCAGCTTGCAAAGAGGAGAGACCCAGTACTTC
TRBJ1-1 . TRBV9 CASSARNTEAFF TGTGCCAGCAGCGCTCGGAACACTGAAGCTTTCTTT
TRBJ1-1 . TRBV2 CASSVSENTEAFF TGTGCCAGCAGTGTATCAGAGAACACTGAAGCTTTCTTT
TRBJ2-1 TRBD2 TRBV29-1 CSGSDGGVYNEQFF TGCAGCGGGAGCGACGGGGGGGTTTACAATGAGCAGTTCTTC
TRBJ1-1 TRBD1 TRBV2 CARATGGNTEAFF TGTGCCAGGGCGACAGGGGGCAACACTGAAGCTTTCTTT
TRBJ2-7 TRBD2 TRBV4-1 CASSQEGTILEQYF TGCGCCAGCAGCCAAGAGGGGACTATTCTGGAGCAGTACTTC
TRBJ1-4 TRBD1 TRBV7-9 CASSSTGADEKLFF TGTGCCAGCAGCTCGACAGGGGCGGATGAAAAACTGTTTTTT
TRBJ2-1 . TRBV7-7 CASSLARGSNEQFF TGTGCCAGCAGCTTAGCGCGGGGCAGCAATGAGCAGTTCTTC
TRBJ2-2 TRBD1 TRBV9 CASSPRQGLAGELFF TGTGCCAGCAGCCCCCGACAGGGGTTGGCCGGGGAGCTGTTTTTT
TRBJ2-1 TRBD2 TRBV27 CASSLEPSGWGEQFF TGTGCCAGCAGTTTAGAGCCTAGCGGGTGGGGTGAGCAGTTCTTC
TRBJ1-1 . TRBV10-3 CAISDIRGLESEAFF TGTGCCATCAGTGACATTCGGGGACTGGAGTCAGAAGCTTTCTTT
TRBJ2-2 TRBD2 TRBV4-2 CASSQMPLGRTSGGAGELFF TGTGCCAGCAGCCAAATGCCCTTGGGTCGGACTAGCGGGGGGGCCGGGGAGCTGTTTTTT
TRBJ1-2 . TRBV19 CASSGRGGQDYGYTF TGTGCCAGTAGTGGAAGAGGGGGTCAGGACTATGGCTACACCTTC
TRBJ1-2 . TRBV7-3 CASSLLGVGEGYTF TGTGCCAGCAGCTTGCTGGGTGTCGGAGAAGGCTACACCTTC
TRBJ2-4 TRBD1 TRBV6-5 CASSYSGQGKNIQYF TGTGCCAGCAGTTACTCGGGACAGGGGAAAAACATTCAGTACTTC
TRBJ1-3 . TRBV2 CASSVGRPGNTIYF TGTGCCAGCAGTGTTGGCAGGCCCGGAAACACCATATATTTT
TRBJ1-3 . TRBV5-1 CASSLAGAGNTIYF TGCGCCAGCAGCTTGGCAGGGGCTGGAAACACCATATATTTT
TRBJ2-3 TRBD2 TRBV7-9 CASSSLAGADTQYF TGTGCCAGCAGCTCACTAGCGGGAGCAGATACGCAGTATTTT
TRBJ1-1 TRBD1 TRBV29-1 CSADRVYTEAFF TGCAGCGCGGACAGGGTGTACACTGAAGCTTTCTTT
TRBJ1-2 . TRBV27 CASSPLMTVISNYGYTF TGTGCCAGCAGCCCCCTAATGACAGTTATATCTAACTATGGCTACACCTTC
TRBJ2-7 TRBD1 TRBV12-5 CASGLRDSGIVYEQYF TGTGCTAGTGGCCTACGGGACAGCGGTATCGTGTACGAGCAGTACTTC